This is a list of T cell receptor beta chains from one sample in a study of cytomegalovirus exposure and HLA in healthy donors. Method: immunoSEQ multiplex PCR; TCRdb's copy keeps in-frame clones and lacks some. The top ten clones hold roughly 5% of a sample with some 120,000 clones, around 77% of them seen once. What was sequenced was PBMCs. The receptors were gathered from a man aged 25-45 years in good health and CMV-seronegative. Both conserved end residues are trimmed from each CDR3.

CDR3 protein: ASSADAFSGNTIY
V gene: TRBV27
CDR3 length: 13

CDR3 protein: ASSQDWAINTQY
V gene: TRBV4-3
CDR3 length: 12

CDR3 protein: ASSLSELGEQY
V gene: TRBV27
CDR3 length: 11

CDR3 protein: ASSVAGNGYT
V gene: TRBV9
CDR3 length: 10

CDR3 protein: ASSPSGGGTYEQY
V gene: TRBV18
CDR3 length: 13

CDR3 protein: ASSYAWTGAFYEQY
V gene: TRBV6-5
CDR3 length: 14

CDR3 protein: ASIGQGVVHGYT
V gene: TRBV6-6
CDR3 length: 12

CDR3 protein: ASSFKVRDSTWNTEAF
V gene: TRBV7-3
CDR3 length: 16

CDR3 protein: ASRGLAGGKNIQY
V gene: TRBV6-5
CDR3 length: 13

CDR3 protein: ASSLGAAYEQY
V gene: TRBV5-5
CDR3 length: 11

CDR3 protein: ASSPQTGDYRGGTQY
V gene: TRBV28
CDR3 length: 15

CDR3 protein: ASSLGREFLGLANPEQF
V gene: TRBV7-8
CDR3 length: 17

CDR3 protein: ASSSGQGASYEQY
V gene: TRBV27
CDR3 length: 13

CDR3 protein: ASSEGGQSRGYT
V gene: TRBV6-1
CDR3 length: 12

CDR3 protein: ASSVSSSGNTIY
V gene: TRBV10-1
CDR3 length: 12

CDR3 protein: ASSPAGGTGANVLT
V gene: TRBV4-2
CDR3 length: 14

CDR3 protein: SVSSVNSYEQY
V gene: TRBV29-1
CDR3 length: 11

CDR3 protein: SVEGQGLEQY
V gene: TRBV29-1
CDR3 length: 10

CDR3 protein: ASRLRGGTDTQY
V gene: TRBV5-6
CDR3 length: 12

CDR3 protein: ASPFPSRLRAF
V gene: TRBV5-8
CDR3 length: 11

CDR3 protein: ASSSQAGSNTGELF
V gene: TRBV5-1
CDR3 length: 14

CDR3 protein: ASSFSGATGELF
V gene: TRBV5-1
CDR3 length: 12

CDR3 protein: ASSQASGTGNGYT
V gene: TRBV4-2
CDR3 length: 13

CDR3 protein: AWSGADGNTIY
V gene: TRBV30
CDR3 length: 11

CDR3 protein: AWSVQGRAWQY
V gene: TRBV30
CDR3 length: 11

CDR3 protein: ASRPQGESGYT
V gene: TRBV6-5
CDR3 length: 11

CDR3 protein: ASRRNSLYEQY
V gene: TRBV2
CDR3 length: 11

CDR3 protein: ASSLSTPRETQY
V gene: TRBV27
CDR3 length: 12

CDR3 protein: SVAHRVLETQY
V gene: TRBV29-1
CDR3 length: 11

CDR3 protein: ASSFTPDRGDGYT
V gene: TRBV7-9
CDR3 length: 13

CDR3 protein: ASSQAFGIVGDYA
V gene: TRBV4-1
CDR3 length: 13

CDR3 protein: ASSPDRATDTQY
V gene: TRBV19
CDR3 length: 12

CDR3 protein: ASSLLLPPTGDEKLF
V gene: TRBV28
CDR3 length: 15

CDR3 protein: ATSRRTNEQF
V gene: TRBV15
CDR3 length: 10

CDR3 protein: ASSQARTGGKVNEQF
V gene: TRBV4-2
CDR3 length: 15

CDR3 protein: ASSPDTYEQY
V gene: TRBV5-1
CDR3 length: 10